Ten or more counts support the clone carrying this T cell receptor (beta chain). Its antigen is not known. MiXCR was run by TCRdb on the RACE reads, yielding one entry per CDR3 protein. The profile covers 35,000 to 50,000 distinct CDR3 sequences, with around 4.5% appearing a single time and approximately 1.5% taken by the ten largest. The V gene's germline CDR1 is MNHNY and CDR2 SVGAGI (reference sequence). This CDR3 is built from 16 residues. V lost 0 bases and J lost 0, with 6 bases in between. This sample stems from a study of human T cells and chemical hapten exposure. Study overall: Largely, small differences in pooled library volume made per-sample TCR yields vary.

Regarding the study as a whole: TCRs at a frequency above 1 in 1000 stayed unchanged with DPC sensitization.

Time point meaning: healthy volunteer bleed at 2 weeks. Before extraction, the whole blood was not fractionated, and total RNA was taken from it. The V gene is TRBV6-6, the J gene TRBJ1-6; maybe TRBD1 (5 bases). The TCR was taken from a female donor in good health. Some clones in this sample may be carry-over from other donors' samples. The sequencing input was whole blood. The CDR3 region is CASSYSGGSYNSPLHF. CDR3 nucleotides: TGTGCCAGCAGTTACTCGGGGGGCTCCTATAATTCACCCCTCCACTTT.